This T cell receptor (beta chain) appears in the sequencing data of a study of technical replicates of blood from a few donors. Per germline, CDR1 MNHEY and CDR2 SMNVEV (reference sequence). The CDR3 sequence is 19 residues long. V shed 5 bases, J shed 0 bases, and the junction held 16 bases outside the gene matches. Sequencing used immunoSEQ multiplex PCR; TCRdb keeps in-frame clones, though not all of them. The sample has some 78,000 clones, more than 85% seen once. The sequencing input was T cells isolated from PBMCs. The V call is TRBV27, the J call TRBJ2-7; 10 bases are shared with TRBD1. The sequence was obtained from a human donor in good health. The CDR3 loop reads CASSGGDRGRFGSSYEQYF. CDR3 coding DNA: TGTGCCAGCAGTGGAGGGGACAGGGGAAGATTTGGGAGCTCCTACGAGCAGTACTTC.